This T cell receptor (beta chain) appears in the sequencing data of a study of T cells in Graves' hyperthyroidism and ophthalmopathy. Study at large: It was at initial diagnosis, before any treatment, that peripheral blood was collected. Overall study results and limits: Most clonotypes expanded in thyroid above 0.001 were likewise present in blood.

It was RNA transcripts that yielded the amplified TCR beta CDR3 regions. The HTBI primer set was used in a first-round RT-PCR of the TCR CDR3. TCRdb reprocessed the multiplex PCR reads with MiXCR, giving one entry per CDR3 protein. The sample yields more than 600,000 distinct CDR3 sequences, over 15% seen once. Diagnoses were made from clinical symptoms, serum measures (thyroxine and TRAb), thyroid ultrasound and orbital computed tomography. The length of the CDR3 is 14 residues. Trimming removed 3 bases from V and 4 bases from J; junction bases left unmatched: 7. CDR1 is DFQATT and CDR2 is SNEGSKA in the germline V gene (reference sequence). This clonotype was observed a few times. Its target is unknown.

The sequenced material came from blood. The genes are TRBV20-1 and TRBJ2-5; 8 bases are shared with TRBD1. This sequence originates from a man younger than 35 with Graves' hyperthyroidism. CDR3 coding DNA: TGCAGTGCTAGTAGGACAGGGCCCCGAGAGACCCAGTACTTC. It translates to CSASRTGPRETQYF.